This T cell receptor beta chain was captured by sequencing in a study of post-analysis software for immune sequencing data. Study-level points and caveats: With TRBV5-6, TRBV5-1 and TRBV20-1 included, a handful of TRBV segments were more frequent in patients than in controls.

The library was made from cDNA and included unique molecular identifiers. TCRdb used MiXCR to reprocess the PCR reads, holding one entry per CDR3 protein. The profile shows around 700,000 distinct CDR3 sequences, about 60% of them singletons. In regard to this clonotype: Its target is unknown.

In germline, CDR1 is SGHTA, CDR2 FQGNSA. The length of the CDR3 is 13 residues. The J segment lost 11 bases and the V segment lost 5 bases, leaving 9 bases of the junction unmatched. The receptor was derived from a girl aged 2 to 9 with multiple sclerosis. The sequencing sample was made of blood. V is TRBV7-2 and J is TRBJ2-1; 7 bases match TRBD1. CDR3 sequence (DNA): TGTGCCAGCAGCCAAATGACAGGGAGTAAGCAGTTCTTC. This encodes CASSQMTGSKQFF.